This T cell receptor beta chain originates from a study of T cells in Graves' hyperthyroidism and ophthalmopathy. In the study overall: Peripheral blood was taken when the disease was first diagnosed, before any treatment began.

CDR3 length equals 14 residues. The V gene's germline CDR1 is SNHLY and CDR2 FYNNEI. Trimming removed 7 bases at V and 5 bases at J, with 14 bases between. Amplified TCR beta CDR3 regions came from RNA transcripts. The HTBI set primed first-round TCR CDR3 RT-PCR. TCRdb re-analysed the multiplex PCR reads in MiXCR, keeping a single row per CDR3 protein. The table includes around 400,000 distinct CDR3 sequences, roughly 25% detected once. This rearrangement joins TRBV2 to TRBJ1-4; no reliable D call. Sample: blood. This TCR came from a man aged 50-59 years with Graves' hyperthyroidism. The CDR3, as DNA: TGTGCCAGCACCTTTGAGGACGGGAATGAAAAACTGTTTTTT. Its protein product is CASTFEDGNEKLFF. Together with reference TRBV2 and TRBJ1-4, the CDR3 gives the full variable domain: EPEVTQTPSHQVTQMGQEVILRCVPISNHLYFYWYRQILGQKVEFLVSFYNNEISEKSEIFDDQFSVERPDGSNFTLKIRSTKLEDSAMYFCASTFEDGNEKLFFGSGTQLSVL.